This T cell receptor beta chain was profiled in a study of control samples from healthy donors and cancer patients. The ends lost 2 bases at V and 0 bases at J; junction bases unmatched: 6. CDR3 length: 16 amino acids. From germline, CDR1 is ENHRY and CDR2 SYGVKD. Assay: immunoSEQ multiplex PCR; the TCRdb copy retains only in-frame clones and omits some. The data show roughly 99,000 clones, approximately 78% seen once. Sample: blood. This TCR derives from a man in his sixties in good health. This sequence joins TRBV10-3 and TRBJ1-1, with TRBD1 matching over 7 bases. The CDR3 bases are TGTGCCATCAGTGAGCACCGACAGGGTATGAACACTGAAGCTTTCTTT. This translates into CAISEHRQGMNTEAFF.